This paragraph reports one T cell receptor beta chain. Antigen specificity is unknown. This sample was included in a study of T cell repertoires in cytomegalovirus infection. TCRdb fed the reads into MiXCR, producing one record per CDR3 protein. Of 300,000 or so distinct CDR3 sequences detected, roughly 25% appear once; the ten largest clones hold 10% to 15%. Germline loops: CDR1 SNHLY, CDR2 FYNNEI. The CDR3 length is 15 residues. V gave up 6 bases and J gave up 0 bases, with 13 bases separating them. This TCR came from a human donor in good health (CMV status not recorded). Some clones in this sample may be carry-over from other donors' samples. The chain couples TRBV2 to TRBJ2-3, with D maybe TRBD2 (6 bases). The sequencing used cultured PBMCs, collected from culture after CMV antigen stimulation. This chain's CDR3 is CASSVGLGSTDTQYF. The CDR3 DNA sequence: TGTGCCAGCAGCGTGGGACTCGGAAGCACAGATACGCAGTATTTT.